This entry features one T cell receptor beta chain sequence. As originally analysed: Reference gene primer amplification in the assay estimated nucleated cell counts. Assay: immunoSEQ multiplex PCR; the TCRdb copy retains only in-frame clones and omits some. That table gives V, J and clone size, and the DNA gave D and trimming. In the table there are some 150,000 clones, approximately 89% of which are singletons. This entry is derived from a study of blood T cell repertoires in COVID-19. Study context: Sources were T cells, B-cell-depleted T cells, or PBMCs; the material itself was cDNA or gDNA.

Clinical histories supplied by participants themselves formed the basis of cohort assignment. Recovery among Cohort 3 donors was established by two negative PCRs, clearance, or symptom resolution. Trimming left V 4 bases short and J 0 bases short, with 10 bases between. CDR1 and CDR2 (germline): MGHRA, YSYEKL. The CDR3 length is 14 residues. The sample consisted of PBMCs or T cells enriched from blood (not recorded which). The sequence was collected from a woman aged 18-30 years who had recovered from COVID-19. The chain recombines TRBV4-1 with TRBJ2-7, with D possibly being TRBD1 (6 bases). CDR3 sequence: CASSPSQGSYEQYF. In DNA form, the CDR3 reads TGCGCCAGCAGCCCCTCACAGGGCTCCTACGAGCAGTACTTC.